Listed here are 9 T cell receptor beta chains from one sample, sequenced in a study of T-cell memory formation after mild COVID-19. MiXCR, applied by TCRdb to the 5' RACE reads, yields one record per CDR3 protein. Counted here are 400,000 to 500,000 distinct CDR3 sequences, roughly 20% occurring once; the ten biggest clones make up 7.5% to 10%. Sequenced material: PBMCs or a T cell subset sorted from them (not recorded which). These TCRs come from an adult woman who had mild COVID-19 (a few samples of this study predate the infection). Cell type and time point are not known.

J is TRBJ2-7 and V is TRBV9; 12 positions match TRBD2. CDR1 is SGDLS and CDR2 is YYNGEE in the germline V gene. V dropped 0 bases and J dropped 5; count of bases not matched to a gene: 6. CDR3 size: 16 residues. In DNA form, the CDR3 reads TGTGCCAGCAGCGTAGGCCTGGGGACTAGCGGGCACGAGCAGTACTTC. It encodes CASSVGLGTSGHEQYF.

This clonotype was seen a few times. The chain is built from TRBV7-8 and TRBJ2-5; D is perhaps TRBD2 (7 bases). The V and J ends lost 3 bases and 5 bases respectively, with 16 bases between them. CDR3 length equals 15 residues. Germline loops: CDR1 SGHVS, CDR2 FQNEAQ. The CDR3 nucleotides read TGTGCCAGCAGCTTGGGGGGGCATGGCCGGGAGACCCAGTACTTC. Translating it yields CASSLGGHGRETQYF.

The chain employs TRBV25-1 and TRBJ2-4, with D possibly TRBD2 on 6 matching bases. The V and J ends lost 1 base and 6 bases respectively, with 7 bases between them. Germline V gene sequence: CDR1 MGHDK, CDR2 SYGVNS. This CDR3 region has 13 residues. CDR3 bases: TGTGCCAGCAGTGAATTGGGGGGAAACATTCAGTACTTC. Translated, it gives CASSELGGNIQYF.

This clonotype was seen only once. CDR3 DNA sequence: TGTGCCAGCAGCTTGGCCTGGGCAGGGGGACCAACAGATACGCAGTATTTT. It yields the protein CASSLAWAGGPTDTQYF. This sequence joins TRBV5-5 and TRBJ2-3; 7 bases line up with TRBD1. Germline CDR1 is SGHKS and CDR2 is YYEKEE (reference sequence). The length of the CDR3 is 17 residues. V lost 0 bases to trimming and J lost 3 bases; unmatched junction nucleotides: 10.

The CDR3 reads CASSLSRASYNEQFF. The CDR3 DNA sequence: TGTGCCAGCAGCTTAAGTAGGGCCTCCTACAATGAGCAGTTCTTC. This rearrangement joins TRBV7-3 to TRBJ2-1; D is uncertain. Germline V gene lookup returns CDR1 SGHTA and CDR2 FQGTGA. Trimming stripped 1 base from V and 0 bases from J, with 7 bases between. The CDR3 covers 15 residues.

This clonotype turned up a few times. The rearrangement joins TRBV7-8 to TRBJ1-5, with D hard to call. V was cut by 5 bases and J by 4 bases, with 9 bases left in between. CDR1 and CDR2 (germline): SGHVS, FQNEAQ. The CDR3 loop spans 13 amino acids. The CDR3 reads CASSTEPNQPQHF. Written as DNA, the CDR3 is TGTGCCAGCAGCACCGAACCAAATCAGCCCCAGCATTTT.

This clonotype was counted between two and nine times. The chain links TRBV12-3 or TRBV12-4 to TRBJ2-2; 12 bases line up with TRBD1. Losses at the gene ends were 5 bases for V and 6 bases for J; bases not matched to a gene: 4. CDR3 length: 15 amino acids. This CDR3 reads CASSPRDRGPGELFF. The DNA of the CDR3 is TGTGCCAGCAGTCCCCGGGACAGGGGGCCCGGGGAGCTGTTTTTT.

This chain joins TRBV18 and TRBJ1-1, with 8 bases matching TRBD1. This CDR3 comprises 16 residues. CDR1 KGHSH and CDR2 LQKENI come from the germline V gene. With V trimmed by 4 bases and J by 6 bases, 13 bases remained unmatched. DNA of the CDR3: TGTGCCAGCTCACGCTCCCCTGGGACAGGTGGCGCTGAAGCTTTCTTT. The encoded protein is CASSRSPGTGGAEAFF.

In its sample, this clonotype was seen a few times. V and J are TRBV11-2 and TRBJ1-6; no clear D. The CDR3 spans 14 residues. CDR1 and CDR2 (germline): SGHAT, FQNNGV. The V gene lost 0 bases and the J gene lost 7 bases, with 7 bases spanning the gap. DNA for the CDR3: TGTGCCAGCAGCTTAGAGGCGGAGAATTCACCCCTCCACTTT. This encodes CASSLEAENSPLHF.